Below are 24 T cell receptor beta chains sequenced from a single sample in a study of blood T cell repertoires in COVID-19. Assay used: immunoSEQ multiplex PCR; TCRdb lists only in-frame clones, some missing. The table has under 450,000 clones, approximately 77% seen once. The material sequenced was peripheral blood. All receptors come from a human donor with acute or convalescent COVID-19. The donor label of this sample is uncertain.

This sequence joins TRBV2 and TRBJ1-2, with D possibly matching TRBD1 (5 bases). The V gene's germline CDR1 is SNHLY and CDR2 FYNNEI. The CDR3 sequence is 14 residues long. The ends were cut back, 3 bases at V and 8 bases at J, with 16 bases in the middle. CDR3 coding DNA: TGTGCCAGCAGTGAGAGCGGGGCAGGTTGGGGCTACACCTTC. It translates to CASSESGAGWGYTF. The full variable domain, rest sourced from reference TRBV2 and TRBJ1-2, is EPEVTQTPSHQVTQMGQEVILRCVPISNHLYFYWYRQILGQKVEFLVSFYNNEISEKSEIFDDQFSVERPDGSNFTLKIRSTKLEDSAMYFCASSESGAGWGYTFGSGTRLTVV.

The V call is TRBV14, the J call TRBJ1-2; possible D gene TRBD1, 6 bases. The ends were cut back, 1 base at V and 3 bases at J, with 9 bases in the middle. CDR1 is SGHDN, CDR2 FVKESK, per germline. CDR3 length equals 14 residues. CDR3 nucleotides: TGTGCCAGCAGCCAAGTAGGACAGTACTATGGCTACACCTTC. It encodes CASSQVGQYYGYTF.

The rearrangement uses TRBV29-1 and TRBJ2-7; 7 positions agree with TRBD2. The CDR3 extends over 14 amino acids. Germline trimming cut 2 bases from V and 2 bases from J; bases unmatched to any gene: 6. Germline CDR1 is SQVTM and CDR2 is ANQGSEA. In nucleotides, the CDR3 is TGCAGCGTTGAACAGCGGGATTCCACCTACGAGCAGTACTTC. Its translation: CSVEQRDSTYEQYF.

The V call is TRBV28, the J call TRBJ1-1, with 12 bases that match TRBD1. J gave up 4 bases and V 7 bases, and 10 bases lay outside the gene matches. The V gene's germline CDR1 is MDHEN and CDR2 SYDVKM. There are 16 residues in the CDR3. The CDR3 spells CASTPGGTGGRTEAFF. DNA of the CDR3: TGTGCCAGCACTCCAGGGGGGACAGGGGGCCGCACTGAAGCTTTCTTT. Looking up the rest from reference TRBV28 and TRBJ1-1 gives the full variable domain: DVKVTQSSRYLVKRTGEKVFLECVQDMDHENMFWYRQDPGLGLRLIYFSYDVKMKEKGDIPEGYSVSREKKERFSLILESASTNQTSMYLCASTPGGTGGRTEAFFGQGTRLTVV.

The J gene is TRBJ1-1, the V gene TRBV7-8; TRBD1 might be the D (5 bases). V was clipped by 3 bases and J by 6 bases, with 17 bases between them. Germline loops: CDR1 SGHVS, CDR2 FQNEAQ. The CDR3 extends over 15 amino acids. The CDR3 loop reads CASSFGRPGVAEAFF. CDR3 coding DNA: TGTGCCAGCAGCTTTGGACGCCCGGGGGTGGCTGAAGCTTTCTTT.

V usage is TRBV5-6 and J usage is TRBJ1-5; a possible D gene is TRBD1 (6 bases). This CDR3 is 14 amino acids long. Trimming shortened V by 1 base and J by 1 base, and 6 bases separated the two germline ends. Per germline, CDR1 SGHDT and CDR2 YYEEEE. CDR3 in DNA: TGTGCCAGCAGCTTGAGGGGGAGCAATCAGCCCCAGCATTTT. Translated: CASSLRGSNQPQHF.

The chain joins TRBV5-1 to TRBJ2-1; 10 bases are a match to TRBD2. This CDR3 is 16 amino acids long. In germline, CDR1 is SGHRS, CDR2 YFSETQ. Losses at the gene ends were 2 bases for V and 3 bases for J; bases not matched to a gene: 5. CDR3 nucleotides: TGCGCCAGCAGCTTTCTCGGGACTAGCGTCTACAATGAGCAGTTCTTC. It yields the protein CASSFLGTSVYNEQFF.

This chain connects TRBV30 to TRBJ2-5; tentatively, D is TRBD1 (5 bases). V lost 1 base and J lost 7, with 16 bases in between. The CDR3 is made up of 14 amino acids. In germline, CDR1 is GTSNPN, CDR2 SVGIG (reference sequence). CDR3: CAWSGGSAKRTQYF. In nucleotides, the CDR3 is TGTGCCTGGAGTGGGGGCTCCGCCAAGAGGACCCAGTACTTC. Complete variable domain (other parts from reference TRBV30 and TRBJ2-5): SQTIHQWPATLVQPVGSPLSLECTVEGTSNPNLYWYRQAAGRGLQLLFYSVGIGQISSEVPQNLSASRPQDRQFILSSKKLLLSDSGFYLCAWSGGSAKRTQYFGPGTRLLVL.

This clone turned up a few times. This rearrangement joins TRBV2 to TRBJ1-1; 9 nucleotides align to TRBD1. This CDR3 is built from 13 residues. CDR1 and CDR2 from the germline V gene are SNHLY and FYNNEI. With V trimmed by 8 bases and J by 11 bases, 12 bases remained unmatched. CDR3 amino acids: CASAGDRVTEAFF. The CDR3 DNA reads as TGTGCCAGCGCCGGGGACAGGGTGACGGAGGCTTTCTTT. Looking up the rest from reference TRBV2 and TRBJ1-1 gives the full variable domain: EPEVTQTPSHQVTQMGQEVILRCVPISNHLYFYWYRQILGQKVEFLVSFYNNEISEKSEIFDDQFSVERPDGSNFTLKIRSTKLEDSAMYFCASAGDRVTEAFFGQGTRLTVV.

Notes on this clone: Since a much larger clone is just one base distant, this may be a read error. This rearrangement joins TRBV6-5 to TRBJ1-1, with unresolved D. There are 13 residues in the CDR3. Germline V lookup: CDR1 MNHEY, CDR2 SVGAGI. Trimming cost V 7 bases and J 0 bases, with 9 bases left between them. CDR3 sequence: CASNPRVNTEAFF. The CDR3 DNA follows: TGTGCCAGCAACCCCCGGGTGAACACTGAAGCTTTCTTT.

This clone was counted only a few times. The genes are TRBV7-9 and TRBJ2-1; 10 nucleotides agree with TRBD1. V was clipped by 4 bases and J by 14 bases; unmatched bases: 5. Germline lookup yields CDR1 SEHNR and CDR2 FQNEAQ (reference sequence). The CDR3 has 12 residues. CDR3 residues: CASSSAGTGEFF. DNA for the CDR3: TGTGCCAGCAGCTCGGCCGGGACAGGGGAGTTCTTC.

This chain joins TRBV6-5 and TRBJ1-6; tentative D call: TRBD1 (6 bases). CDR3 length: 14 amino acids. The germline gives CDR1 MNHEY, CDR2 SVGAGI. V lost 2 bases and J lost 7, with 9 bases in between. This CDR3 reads CASSYRGFNSPLHF. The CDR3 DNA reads TGTGCCAGCAGTTACAGGGGGTTCAATTCACCCCTCCACTTT.

Here the CDR3 reads CASSQDGGGFGYTF. The CDR3 DNA sequence: TGTGCCAGCAGCCAAGATGGGGGGGGCTTTGGCTACACCTTC. The chain uses TRBV3-1 (or the pseudogene TRBV3-2) and TRBJ1-2; TRBD1 might be the D (6 bases). V lost 0 bases to trimming and J lost 7 bases, with 12 bases between them. CDR1 LGHDT and CDR2 YNNKEL come from the germline V gene (reference sequence). The CDR3 contains 14 residues.

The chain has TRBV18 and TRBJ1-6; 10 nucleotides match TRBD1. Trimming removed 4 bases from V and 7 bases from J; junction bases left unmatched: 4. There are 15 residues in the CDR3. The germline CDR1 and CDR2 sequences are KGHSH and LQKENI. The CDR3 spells CASSQDRGRNSPLHF. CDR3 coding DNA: TGTGCCAGCTCACAAGACAGGGGGCGAAATTCACCCCTCCACTTT.

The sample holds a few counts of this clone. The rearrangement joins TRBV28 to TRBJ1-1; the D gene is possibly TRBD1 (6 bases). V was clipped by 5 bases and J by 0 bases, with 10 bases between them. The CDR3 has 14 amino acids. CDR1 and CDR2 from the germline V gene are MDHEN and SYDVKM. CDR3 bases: TGTGCCAGCAGTCCCGGACAGCTGAACACTGAAGCTTTCTTT. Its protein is CASSPGQLNTEAFF.

CDR3 sequence reads: CASTPREFRSPLHF. CDR3 DNA: TGTGCCAGCACTCCCAGGGAATTTCGTTCACCCCTCCACTTT. V gene TRBV28 combines with J gene TRBJ1-6; possibly TRBD1 for D (5 bases). Per the germline V gene, CDR1 is MDHEN and CDR2 is SYDVKM. Trimming cost V 7 bases and J 9 bases, with 16 bases left between them. The length of the CDR3 is 14 residues.

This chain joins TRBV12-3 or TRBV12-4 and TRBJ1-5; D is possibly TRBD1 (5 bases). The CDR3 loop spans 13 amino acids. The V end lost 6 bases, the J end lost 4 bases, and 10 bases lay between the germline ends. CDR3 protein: CASRDTGNQPQHF. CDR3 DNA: TGTGCCAGCAGAGATACAGGTAATCAGCCCCAGCATTTT.

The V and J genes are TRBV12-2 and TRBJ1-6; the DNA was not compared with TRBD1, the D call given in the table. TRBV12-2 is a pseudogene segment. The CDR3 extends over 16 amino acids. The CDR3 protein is CASRGGEDREYPPLHF. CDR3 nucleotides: TGTGCAAGTCGTGGGGGGGAGGACAGGGAGTATCCACCCCTCCACTTT.

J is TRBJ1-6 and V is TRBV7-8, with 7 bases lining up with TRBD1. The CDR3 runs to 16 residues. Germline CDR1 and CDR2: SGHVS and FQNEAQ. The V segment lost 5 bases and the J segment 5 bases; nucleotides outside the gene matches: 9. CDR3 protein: CASSPTTRGNNSPLHF. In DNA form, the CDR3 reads TGTGCCAGCAGCCCAACCACCAGGGGGAATAATTCACCCCTCCACTTT. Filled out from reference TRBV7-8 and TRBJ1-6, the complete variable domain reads GAGVSQSPRYKVAKRGQDVALRCDPISGHVSLFWYQQALGQGPEFLTYFQNEAQLDKSGLPSDRFFAERPEGSVSTLKIQRTQQEDSAVYLCASSPTTRGNNSPLHFGNGTRLTVT.

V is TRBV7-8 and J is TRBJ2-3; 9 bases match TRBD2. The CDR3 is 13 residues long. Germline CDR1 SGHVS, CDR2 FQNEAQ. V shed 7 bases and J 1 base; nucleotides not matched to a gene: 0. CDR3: CASKREGTDTQYF. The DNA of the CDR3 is TGTGCCAGCAAGCGGGAGGGCACAGATACGCAGTATTTT. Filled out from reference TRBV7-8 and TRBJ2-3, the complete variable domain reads GAGVSQSPRYKVAKRGQDVALRCDPISGHVSLFWYQQALGQGPEFLTYFQNEAQLDKSGLPSDRFFAERPEGSVSTLKIQRTQQEDSAVYLCASKREGTDTQYFGPGTRLTVL.

CDR3 sequence: CATSDGGQSTRDSNEQFF. The CDR3 DNA sequence: TGTGCCACCAGTGATGGGGGACAGTCAACTCGGGACTCCAATGAGCAGTTCTTC. V usage is TRBV24-1 and J usage is TRBJ2-1, with D possibly being TRBD1 (7 bases). This CDR3 region has 18 residues. The V gene lost 3 bases and the J gene lost 6 bases, with 23 bases spanning the gap. CDR1 is KGHDR, CDR2 SFDVKD, per germline.

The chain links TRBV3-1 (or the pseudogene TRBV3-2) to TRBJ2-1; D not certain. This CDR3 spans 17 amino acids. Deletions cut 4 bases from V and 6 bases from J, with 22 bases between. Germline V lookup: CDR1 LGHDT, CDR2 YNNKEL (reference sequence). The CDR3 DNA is TGTGCCAGCAGCCCCCTTTGGGTGGCGCTGACTTCCAATGAGCAGTTCTTC. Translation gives CASSPLWVALTSNEQFF.

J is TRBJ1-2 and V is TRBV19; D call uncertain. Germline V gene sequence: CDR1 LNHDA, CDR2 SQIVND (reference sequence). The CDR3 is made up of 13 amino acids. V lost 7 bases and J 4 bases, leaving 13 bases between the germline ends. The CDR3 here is CASNGRQTYGYTF. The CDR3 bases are TGTGCCAGTAATGGGAGGCAGACCTATGGCTACACCTTC. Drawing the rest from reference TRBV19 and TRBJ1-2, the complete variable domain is DGGITQSPKYLFRKEGQNVTLSCEQNLNHDAMYWYRQDPGQGLRLIYYSQIVNDFQKGDIAEGYSVSREKKESFPLTVTSAQKNPTAFYLCASNGRQTYGYTFGSGTRLTVV.

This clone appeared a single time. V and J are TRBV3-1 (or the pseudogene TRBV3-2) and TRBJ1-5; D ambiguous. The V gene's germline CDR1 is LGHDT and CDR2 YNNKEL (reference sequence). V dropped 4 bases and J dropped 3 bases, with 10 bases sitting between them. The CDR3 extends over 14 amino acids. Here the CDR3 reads CASSPRGFNQPQHF. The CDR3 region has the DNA TGTGCCAGCAGCCCTCGAGGTTTCAATCAGCCCCAGCATTTT.